A selection of T cell receptor beta chains follows, all from one sample in a study of OX40 agonist ivuxolimab in advanced cancers. Clones were read by immunoSEQ multiplex PCR, and TCRdb kept only the in-frame ones, dropping some. The profile covers 50,000 to 85,000 clones, with about 90% appearing a single time and around 2% taken by the ten largest. The sample in question was CD4+ or CD8+ T cells sorted from blood, obtained in a trial of the OX40 agonist ivuxolimab. The receptors were gathered from an adult with an advanced solid tumor such as melanoma, head and neck, liver or kidney cancer. CDR3s include the opening cysteine and the closing phenylalanine or tryptophan. A D gene is named only where the DNA matches it firmly.

TRBV2	TRBJ2-3	TRBD1	CASSERTGGGATQYF
TRBV30	TRBJ1-1	TRBD1	CACNTGGNTEAFF
TRBV27	TRBJ2-1	TRBD2	CASSPRTSGRSHNEQFF
TRBV7-2	TRBJ2-1	.	CASSRGQSYNEQFF
TRBV30	TRBJ2-1	.	CAWSVLDPTEQFF
TRBV9	TRBJ2-5	TRBD2	CASSLRLAGNQETQYF
TRBV2	TRBJ2-2	.	CASTRGPSGELFF
TRBV5-4	TRBJ1-6	.	CASSLGQKASPLHF
TRBV19	TRBJ2-7	.	CASSIFPYEQYF
TRBV5-1	TRBJ2-1	.	CASRSGDGSYNEQFF
TRBV30	TRBJ1-6	.	CAWSVSPGRPLHF
TRBV7-6	TRBJ2-3	.	CASSLGTDFTDTQYF
TRBV5-8	TRBJ1-6	.	CASSLPGVSPLHF
TRBV2	TRBJ2-1	TRBD1	CASSEALRTGTSIMRNEQFF
TRBV28	TRBJ2-1	.	CASRLYNEQFF
TRBV7-9	TRBJ2-3	.	CASSPNSGYSTDTQYF
TRBV18	TRBJ2-1	.	CASSPGVMNSYNEQFF
TRBV2	TRBJ1-5	.	CASSEDGTNQPQHF
TRBV28	TRBJ2-3	TRBD1	CASSSWGRQGDTQYF
TRBV7-6	TRBJ1-4	TRBD1	CASSLGTGGGEKLFF
TRBV28	TRBJ2-7	.	CASSLLYEQYF
TRBV4-3	TRBJ2-3	.	CASSQDQYRRSTQYF
TRBV15	TRBJ1-1	.	CATSGQMNTEAFF
TRBV7-2	TRBJ1-3	TRBD1	CASSFDNARQGAGGNTIYF
TRBV29-1	TRBJ1-2	TRBD1	CSVVSDRVYNGYTF
TRBV5-1	TRBJ2-1	.	CASSLARPALFF
TRBV18	TRBJ2-7	TRBD2	CASSLTGQGLAGGREQYF
TRBV9	TRBJ1-1	.	CASSVDSGSRLEAFF
TRBV28	TRBJ2-2	.	CASSPVLDTGELFF
TRBV28	TRBJ1-2	TRBD1	CASSGQGSYGYTF
TRBV13	TRBJ1-1	.	CASSGGVLLENTEAFF
TRBV28	TRBJ1-1	.	CASSRYRVSSTEAFF
TRBV2	TRBJ2-3	.	CASSGGSVFGTDTQYF
TRBV28	TRBJ2-1	TRBD1	CASHTPGTGGNEQFF
TRBV6-5	TRBJ1-6	TRBD1	CASSYQGANSPLHF
TRBV10-1	TRBJ2-1	TRBD2	CASSVAGGTNEQFF
TRBV28	TRBJ2-7	.	CATRQFTYEQYF